One and the same sample provided the 18 T cell receptor beta chains below, sequenced in a study of Ad26.COV2.S vaccination and SARS-CoV-2 variants. The treatment was: around 19 received Ad26.COV2.S at low or high dose, single or two shots; 5 received placebo; per-sample allocation not given. After the first vaccine or placebo injection, samples were drawn on day 63. TCRdb keeps only in-frame clones here, not all; method: immunoSEQ multiplex PCR. The table has roughly 380,000 clones, over 75% seen once. Source: peripheral blood, taken in a trial of Ad26.COV2.S vaccine versus placebo. The receptors originated from a person between 18 and 65 years old who received the Ad26.COV2.S COVID-19 vaccine or a placebo.

This chain joins TRBV4-1 and TRBJ1-2; D unresolved. Trimming cost V 0 bases and J 4 bases, with 12 bases left between them. This CDR3 is 15 amino acids long. CDR1 and CDR2 from the germline V gene are MGHRA and YSYEKL. CDR3 coding DNA: TGCGCCAGCAGCCAAGATGCGACGGGATTCTATGGCTACACCTTC. Protein: CASSQDATGFYGYTF.

The chain is built from TRBV5-1 and TRBJ2-7, with D possibly called TRBD1 or TRBD2 (5 bases each). The V end was cut by 0 bases, the J end by 3 bases, with 7 bases between. This CDR3 is built from 13 residues. The V gene's germline CDR1 is SGHRS and CDR2 YFSETQ. CDR3 amino acids: CASSLGGGYEQYF. CDR3 coding DNA: TGCGCCAGCAGCTTGGGTGGGGGCTACGAGCAGTACTTC.

The chain joins TRBV9 to TRBJ1-1; no firm D call. The germline V gene has CDR1 SGDLS and CDR2 YYNGEE. V was trimmed by 0 bases and J by 0 bases, leaving 9 bases between them. This CDR3 comprises 15 residues. The CDR3 loop is CASSVGKVLNTEAFF. For the CDR3, the DNA is TGTGCCAGCAGCGTAGGTAAAGTTTTGAACACTGAAGCTTTCTTT.

V is TRBV6-5 and J is TRBJ1-5, with D possibly matching TRBD1 (5 bases). Germline loops: CDR1 MNHEY, CDR2 SVGAGI. This CDR3 is 16 amino acids long. V shed 4 bases and J shed 2 bases, with 15 bases lying between them. This CDR3 is CASSSYQGVGNQPQHF. CDR3 DNA: TGTGCCAGCAGTTCGTATCAGGGTGTCGGCAATCAGCCCCAGCATTTT.

The genes are TRBV11-2 and TRBJ1-6; D uncertain. The CDR3 consists of 14 residues. Per the germline V gene, CDR1 is SGHAT and CDR2 is FQNNGV. V lost 3 bases, J lost 0 bases, and 3 bases lay in between. The CDR3 protein is CASSLGSYNSPLHF. The CDR3, as DNA: TGTGCCAGCAGCTTGGGCTCCTATAATTCACCCCTCCACTTT.

This rearrangement joins TRBV19 to TRBJ1-6, with 7 bases fitting TRBD1. This CDR3 contains 14 residues. V shed 3 bases, J shed 6 bases, and the junction held 2 bases outside the gene matches. Germline CDR1 and CDR2: LNHDA and SQIVND (reference sequence). CDR3 nucleotide sequence: TGTGCCAGTAGTATCCGGGACAGTAATTCACCCCTCCACTTT. Its protein product is CASSIRDSNSPLHF.

The CDR3 coding sequence is TGTGCCAGCGGACGCAGCTCTGGGGCCAACGTCCTGACTTTC. This translates into CASGRSSGANVLTF. This rearrangement joins TRBV6-5 to TRBJ2-6, with D unclear. The CDR3 runs to 14 residues. Trimming cost V 8 bases and J 0 bases, with 8 bases left between them. Germline V lookup: CDR1 MNHEY, CDR2 SVGAGI.

The chain joins TRBV19 to TRBJ1-4; D is unclear. This CDR3 region has 12 residues. The germline CDR1 and CDR2 sequences are LNHDA and SQIVND (reference sequence). V was cut by 5 bases and J by 10 bases, with 11 bases left in between. Written as DNA, the CDR3 is TGTGCCAGTAGTCTAAATGCGGGAAAACTGTTTTTT. This sequence encodes CASSLNAGKLFF.

The chain joins TRBV10-1 to TRBJ2-3; D gene uncertain. V shed 0 bases and J shed 2 bases, with 9 bases lying between them. CDR3 length equals 15 residues. Germline V gene sequence: CDR1 WNHNN, CDR2 SYGVQD (reference sequence). The chain's CDR3 is CASSESGQYTDTQYF. Written as DNA, the CDR3 is TGCGCCAGCAGTGAGTCGGGTCAATACACAGATACGCAGTATTTT.

CDR3 DNA: TGTGCCAGCAGAGGGGAGGCCAATGAGCAGTTCTTC. Protein: CASRGEANEQFF. The J gene is TRBJ2-1, the V gene TRBV14; TRBD2 might be the D (6 bases). Germline CDR1 and CDR2: SGHDN and FVKESK. The CDR3 has 12 amino acids. V was trimmed by 6 bases and J by 6 bases, leaving 9 bases between them.

To note about this clone: Other DNA sequences of this sample code for an identical CDR3. This chain joins TRBV6-5 and TRBJ1-2, with D maybe TRBD1 (5 bases). Looked up from germline, CDR1 is MNHEY and CDR2 is SVGAGI. V lost 5 bases, J lost 4 bases, and 8 bases lay in between. This CDR3 region has 12 residues. Here the CDR3 reads CASSPGSYGYTF. The CDR3 region has the DNA TGTGCCAGCAGTCCAGGGTCCTATGGCTACACCTTC.

This chain connects TRBV19 to TRBJ2-7; D might be TRBD1 or TRBD2, each matching 6 bases. Germline V gene data show CDR1 as LNHDA and CDR2 as SQIVND (reference sequence). Deletions cut 4 bases from V and 0 bases from J, with 13 bases between. The CDR3 extends over 15 amino acids. In DNA, the CDR3 is TGTGCCAGTAGTAGGGGGGCCGAAAACTCCTACGAGCAGTACTTC. Translation gives CASSRGAENSYEQYF. The whole variable domain, filled in from reference TRBV19 and TRBJ2-7, reads DGGITQSPKYLFRKEGQNVTLSCEQNLNHDAMYWYRQDPGQGLRLIYYSQIVNDFQKGDIAEGYSVSREKKESFPLTVTSAQKNPTAFYLCASSRGAENSYEQYFGPGTRLTVT.

This chain joins TRBV29-1 and TRBJ2-5, with D unclear. The CDR3 covers 13 residues. CDR1 and CDR2 from the germline V gene are SQVTM and ANQGSEA. The V end lost 1 base, the J end lost 1 base, and 7 bases lay between the germline ends. The CDR3 region is CSVEGVSQETQYF. Written as DNA, the CDR3 is TGCAGCGTTGAAGGTGTCAGCCAAGAGACCCAGTACTTC.

V and J are TRBV19 and TRBJ2-2; D is undetermined. CDR1 and CDR2 (germline): LNHDA, SQIVND (reference sequence). The CDR3 has 14 amino acids. With 1 base removed from V and 1 base from J, the gap between germline ends came to 4 bases. CDR3 nucleotide sequence: TGTGCCAGTAGTATAGCCCGGAACACCGGGGAGCTGTTTTTT. Translating it yields CASSIARNTGELFF.

This clone was detected only a few times. The CDR3 sequence: CASSPTGTGRSPLHF. In DNA, the CDR3 is TGTGCCAGCAGTCCTACCGGGACAGGGCGTTCACCCCTCCACTTT. The J gene is TRBJ1-6, the V gene TRBV6-5, with TRBD1 matching over 9 bases. This CDR3 comprises 15 residues. Germline-derived CDR1 and CDR2 are MNHEY and SVGAGI. V trimming: 5 bases; J trimming: 9 bases; junction bases outside the gene matches: 8.

The chain couples TRBV28 to TRBJ2-1, with a weak D call TRBD1 (6 bases). The CDR3 runs to 19 residues. Trimming cost V 6 bases and J 5 bases, with 29 bases left between them. Germline CDR1 is MDHEN and CDR2 is SYDVKM. The CDR3: CASRPQVGKRQGLDNEQFF. In nucleotides, the CDR3 is TGTGCCAGCAGACCCCAAGTGGGGAAGCGGCAGGGGCTCGACAATGAGCAGTTCTTC.

In its sample, this clone was seen once. The CDR3 loop reads CASSLVPLGNRGYEQYF. DNA of the CDR3: TGTGCCAGCAGTTTGGTCCCCCTGGGCAACCGCGGCTACGAGCAGTACTTC. The V call is TRBV28, the J call TRBJ2-7; no definite D call. V lost 3 bases and J lost 3, with 21 bases in between. Germline V gene data show CDR1 as MDHEN and CDR2 as SYDVKM. The CDR3 is 17 residues long.

The V gene is TRBV19, the J gene TRBJ2-7, with D tentatively TRBD1 (7 bases). Trimming took off 3 bases at V and 2 bases at J, with 11 bases between the two ends. Germline CDR1 LNHDA, CDR2 SQIVND (reference sequence). The CDR3 has 14 amino acids. The CDR3 loop is CASSIPGGTYEQYF. CDR3 nucleotide sequence: TGTGCCAGTAGTATCCCAGGGGGGACCTACGAGCAGTACTTC. Full variable domain (rest looked up from reference TRBV19 and TRBJ2-7): DGGITQSPKYLFRKEGQNVTLSCEQNLNHDAMYWYRQDPGQGLRLIYYSQIVNDFQKGDIAEGYSVSREKKESFPLTVTSAQKNPTAFYLCASSIPGGTYEQYFGPGTRLTVT.